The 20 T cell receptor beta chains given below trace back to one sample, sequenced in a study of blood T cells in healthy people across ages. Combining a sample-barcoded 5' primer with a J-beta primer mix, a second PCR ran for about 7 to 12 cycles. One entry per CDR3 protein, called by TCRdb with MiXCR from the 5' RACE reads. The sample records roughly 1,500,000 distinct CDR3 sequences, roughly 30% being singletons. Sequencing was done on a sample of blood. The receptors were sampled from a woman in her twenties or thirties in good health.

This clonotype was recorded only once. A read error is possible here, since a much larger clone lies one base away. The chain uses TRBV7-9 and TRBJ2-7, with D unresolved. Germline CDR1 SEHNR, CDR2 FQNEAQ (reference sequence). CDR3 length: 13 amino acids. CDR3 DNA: TGTACCAGCAGCCCCACCCGGTCCTACGAGCAGTACTTC. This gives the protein CTSSPTRSYEQYF.

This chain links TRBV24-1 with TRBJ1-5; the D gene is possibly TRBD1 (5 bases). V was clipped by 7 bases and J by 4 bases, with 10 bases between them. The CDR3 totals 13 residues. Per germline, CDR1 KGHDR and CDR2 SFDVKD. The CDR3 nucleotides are TGTGCCACCAGCAGGGAAGGAAATCAGCCCCAGCATTTT. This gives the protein CATSREGNQPQHF.

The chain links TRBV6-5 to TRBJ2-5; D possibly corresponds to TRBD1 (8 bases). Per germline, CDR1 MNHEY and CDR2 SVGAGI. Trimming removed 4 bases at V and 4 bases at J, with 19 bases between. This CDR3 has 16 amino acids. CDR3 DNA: TGTGCCAGCAGTTTCCCCAGGACAGGGAGGGGAGAGACCCAGTACTTC. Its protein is CASSFPRTGRGETQYF.

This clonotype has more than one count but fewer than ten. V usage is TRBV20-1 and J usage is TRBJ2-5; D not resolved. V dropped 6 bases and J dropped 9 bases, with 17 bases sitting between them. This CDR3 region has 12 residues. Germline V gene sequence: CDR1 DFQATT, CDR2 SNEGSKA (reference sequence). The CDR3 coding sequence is TGCAGTGCCTCATCAAACTTTGGGCCCCAGTACTTC. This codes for CSASSNFGPQYF.

In nucleotides, the CDR3 is TGTGCCAGCAGTGAAGATCAGGGGATGAACACTGAAGCTTTCTTT. It is translated as CASSEDQGMNTEAFF. The genes are TRBV2 and TRBJ1-1; a possible D gene is TRBD1 (6 bases). This CDR3 is 15 amino acids long. Germline CDR1 SNHLY, CDR2 FYNNEI. V was trimmed by 1 base and J by 0 bases, leaving 9 bases between them.

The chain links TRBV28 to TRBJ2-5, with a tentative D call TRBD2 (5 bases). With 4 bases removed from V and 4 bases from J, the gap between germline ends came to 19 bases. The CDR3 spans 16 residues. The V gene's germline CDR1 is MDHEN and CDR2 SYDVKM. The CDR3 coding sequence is TGTGCCAGCAGTTCCTTATCCGACTACAATGGAGAGACCCAGTACTTC. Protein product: CASSSLSDYNGETQYF. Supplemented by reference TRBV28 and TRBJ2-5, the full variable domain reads DVKVTQSSRYLVKRTGEKVFLECVQDMDHENMFWYRQDPGLGLRLIYFSYDVKMKEKGDIPEGYSVSREKKERFSLILESASTNQTSMYLCASSSLSDYNGETQYFGPGTRLLVL.

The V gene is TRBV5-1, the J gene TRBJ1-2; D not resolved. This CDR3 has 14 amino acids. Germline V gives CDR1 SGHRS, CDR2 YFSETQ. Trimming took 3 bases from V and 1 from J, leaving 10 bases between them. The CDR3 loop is CASSSDGNNYGYTF. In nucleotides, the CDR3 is TGCGCCAGCAGCTCGGACGGTAATAACTATGGCTACACCTTC.

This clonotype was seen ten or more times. The CDR3 sequence is CSVVRPNYGYTF. CDR3 bases: TGCAGCGTTGTAAGGCCTAACTATGGCTACACCTTC. This chain links TRBV29-1 with TRBJ1-2; D not certain. The CDR3 loop spans 12 amino acids. Germline V gene lookup returns CDR1 SQVTM and CDR2 ANQGSEA. Trimming shortened V by 4 bases and J by 0 bases, and 6 bases separated the two germline ends.

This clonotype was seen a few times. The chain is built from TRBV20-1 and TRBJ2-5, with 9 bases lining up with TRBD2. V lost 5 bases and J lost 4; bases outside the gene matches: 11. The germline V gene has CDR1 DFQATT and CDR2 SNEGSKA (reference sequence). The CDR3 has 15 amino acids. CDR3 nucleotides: TGCAGTGCTTTCTTGGGCGGGGGGGCCTCAGAGACCCAGTACTTC. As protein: CSAFLGGGASETQYF.

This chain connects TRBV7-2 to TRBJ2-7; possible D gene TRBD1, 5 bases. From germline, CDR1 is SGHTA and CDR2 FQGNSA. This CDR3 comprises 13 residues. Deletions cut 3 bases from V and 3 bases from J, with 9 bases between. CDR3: CASSFGHNYEQYF. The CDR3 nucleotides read TGTGCCAGCAGCTTTGGACACAACTACGAGCAGTACTTC.

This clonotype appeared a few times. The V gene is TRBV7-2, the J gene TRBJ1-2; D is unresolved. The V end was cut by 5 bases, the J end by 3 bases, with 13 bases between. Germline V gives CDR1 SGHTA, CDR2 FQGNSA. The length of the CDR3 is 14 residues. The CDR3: CASSPTWGDYGYTF. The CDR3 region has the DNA TGTGCCAGCAGCCCCACTTGGGGAGACTATGGCTACACCTTC. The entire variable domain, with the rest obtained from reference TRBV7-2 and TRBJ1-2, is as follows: GAGVSQSPSNKVTEKGKDVELRCDPISGHTALYWYRQSLGQGLEFLIYFQGNSAPDKSGLPSDRFSAERTGGSVSTLTIQRTQQEDSAVYLCASSPTWGDYGYTFGSGTRLTVV.

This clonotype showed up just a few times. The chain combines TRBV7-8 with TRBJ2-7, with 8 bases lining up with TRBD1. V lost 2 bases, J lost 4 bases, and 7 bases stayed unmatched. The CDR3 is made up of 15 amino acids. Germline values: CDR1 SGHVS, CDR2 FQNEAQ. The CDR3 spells CASSLISGTGYEQYF. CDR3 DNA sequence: TGTGCCAGCAGCTTAATCTCAGGGACAGGTTACGAGCAGTACTTC.

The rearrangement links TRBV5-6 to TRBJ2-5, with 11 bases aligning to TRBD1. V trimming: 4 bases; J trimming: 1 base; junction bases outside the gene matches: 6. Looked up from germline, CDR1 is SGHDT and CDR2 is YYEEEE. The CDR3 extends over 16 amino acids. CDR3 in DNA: TGTGCCAGCAGCCGGGACAGGGGGACCACCCAAGAGACCCAGTACTTC. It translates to CASSRDRGTTQETQYF.

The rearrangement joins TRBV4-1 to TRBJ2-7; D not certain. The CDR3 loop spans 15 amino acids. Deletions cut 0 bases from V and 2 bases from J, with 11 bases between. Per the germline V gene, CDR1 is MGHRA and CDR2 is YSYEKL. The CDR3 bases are TGCGCCAGCAGCCAAGATCCCCTCACCCCCTACGAGCAGTACTTC. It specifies CASSQDPLTPYEQYF.

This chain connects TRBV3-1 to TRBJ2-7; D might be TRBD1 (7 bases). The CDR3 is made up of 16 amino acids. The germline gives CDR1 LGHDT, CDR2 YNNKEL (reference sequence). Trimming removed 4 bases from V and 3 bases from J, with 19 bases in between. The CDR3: CASSPRGPAGGYEQYF. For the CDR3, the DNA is TGTGCCAGCAGCCCAAGGGGGCCAGCCGGGGGCTACGAGCAGTACTTC.

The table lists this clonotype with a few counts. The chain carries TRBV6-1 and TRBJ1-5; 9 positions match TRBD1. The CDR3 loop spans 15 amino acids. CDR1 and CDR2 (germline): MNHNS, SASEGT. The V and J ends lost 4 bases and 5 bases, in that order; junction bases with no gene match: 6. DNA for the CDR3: TGTGCCAGCAGTGTCTCCGGACAGGGGCATCAGCCCCAGCATTTT. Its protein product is CASSVSGQGHQPQHF.

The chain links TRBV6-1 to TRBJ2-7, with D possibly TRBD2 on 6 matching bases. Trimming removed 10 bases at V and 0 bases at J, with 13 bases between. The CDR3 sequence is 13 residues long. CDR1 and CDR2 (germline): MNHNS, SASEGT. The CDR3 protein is CATLGGYSYEQYF. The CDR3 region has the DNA TGTGCCACCCTTGGGGGGTACTCCTACGAGCAGTACTTC.

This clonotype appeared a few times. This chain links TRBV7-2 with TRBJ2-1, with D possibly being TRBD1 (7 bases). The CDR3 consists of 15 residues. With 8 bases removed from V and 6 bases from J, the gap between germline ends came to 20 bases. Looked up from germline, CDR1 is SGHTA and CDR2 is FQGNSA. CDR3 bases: TGTGCCAGCCGCCTCCCAACAGGGGAGGCCAATGAGCAGTTCTTC. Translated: CASRLPTGEANEQFF.

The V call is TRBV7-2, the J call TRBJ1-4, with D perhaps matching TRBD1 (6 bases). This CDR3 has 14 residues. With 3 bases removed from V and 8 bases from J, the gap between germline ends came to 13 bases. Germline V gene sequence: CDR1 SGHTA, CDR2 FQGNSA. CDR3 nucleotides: TGTGCCAGCAGCTTGGTAGGGGGTACAGAAAAACTGTTTTTT. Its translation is CASSLVGGTEKLFF.

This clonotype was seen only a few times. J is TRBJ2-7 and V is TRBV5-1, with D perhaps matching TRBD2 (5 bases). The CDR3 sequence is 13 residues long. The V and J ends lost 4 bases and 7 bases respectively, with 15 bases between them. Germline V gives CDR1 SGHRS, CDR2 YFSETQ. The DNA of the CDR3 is TGCGCCAGCAGCATTGATCCTTCGGGGGAGCAGTACTTC. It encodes CASSIDPSGEQYF. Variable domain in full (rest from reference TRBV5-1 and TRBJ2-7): KAGVTQTPRYLIKTRGQQVTLSCSPISGHRSVSWYQQTPGQGLQFLFEYFSETQRNKGNFPGRFSGRQFSNSRSEMNVSTLELGDSALYLCASSIDPSGEQYFGPGTRLTVT.